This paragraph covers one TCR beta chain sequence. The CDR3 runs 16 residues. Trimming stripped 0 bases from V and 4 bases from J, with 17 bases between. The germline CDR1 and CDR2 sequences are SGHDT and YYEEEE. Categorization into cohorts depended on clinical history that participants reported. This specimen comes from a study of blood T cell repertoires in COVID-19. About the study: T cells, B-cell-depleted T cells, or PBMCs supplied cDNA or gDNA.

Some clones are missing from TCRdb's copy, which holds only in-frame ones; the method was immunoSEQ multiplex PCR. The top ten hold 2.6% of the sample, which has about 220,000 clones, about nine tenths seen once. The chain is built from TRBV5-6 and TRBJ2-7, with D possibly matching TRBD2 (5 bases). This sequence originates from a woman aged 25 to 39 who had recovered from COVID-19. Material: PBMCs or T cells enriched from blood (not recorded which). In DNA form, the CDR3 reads TGTGCCAGCAGCTTGGCCCAAAGGTGGAGGACGTACGAGCAGTACTTC. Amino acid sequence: CASSLAQRWRTYEQYF.